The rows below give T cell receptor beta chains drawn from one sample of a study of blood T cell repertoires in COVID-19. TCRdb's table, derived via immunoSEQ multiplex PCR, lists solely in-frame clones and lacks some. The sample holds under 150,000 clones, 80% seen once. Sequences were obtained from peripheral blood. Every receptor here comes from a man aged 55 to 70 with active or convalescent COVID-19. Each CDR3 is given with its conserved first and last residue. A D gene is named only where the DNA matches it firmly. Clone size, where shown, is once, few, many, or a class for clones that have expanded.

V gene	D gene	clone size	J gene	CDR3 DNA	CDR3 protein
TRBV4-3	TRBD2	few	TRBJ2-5	TGCGCCAGCAGCCCGGGACTAGCCCAAGAGACCCAGTACTTC	CASSPGLAQETQYF
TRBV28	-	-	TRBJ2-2	TGTGCCAGCAGTTCCTCTAGGGGGTCGGGCACCGGGGAGCTGTTTTTT	CASSSSRGSGTGELFF
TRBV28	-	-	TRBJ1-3	TGTGCCAGCAGTGTTTCCTATTCTGGAAACACCATATATTTT	CASSVSYSGNTIYF
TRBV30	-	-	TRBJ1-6	TGTGCCTGGAGTGTAGAAGGGGCGCGGCCCCTCCACTTT	CAWSVEGARPLHF
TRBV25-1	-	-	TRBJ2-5	TGTGCCAGCAGTGAAAACAGGGGGGGAGAGACCCAGTACTTC	CASSENRGGETQYF
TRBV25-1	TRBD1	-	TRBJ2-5	TGTGCCAGCAGTGAATTTGGGACAGGGGGAGAGACCCAGTACTTC	CASSEFGTGGETQYF
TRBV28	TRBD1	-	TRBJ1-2	TGTGCCAGCAGTTTATCTCAGGGGGCGGGGTATGGCTACACCTTC	CASSLSQGAGYGYTF
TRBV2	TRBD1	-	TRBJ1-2	TGTGCCAGCAGCAGACAGGGGACCAACTATGGCTACACCTTC	CASSRQGTNYGYTF
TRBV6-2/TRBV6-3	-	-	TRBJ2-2	TGTGCCAGCAGTTACCGACAACAATCGAACACCGGGGAGCTGTTTTTT	CASSYRQQSNTGELFF
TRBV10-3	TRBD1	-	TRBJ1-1	TGTGCCACCAGGGACAGGTTGAACACTGAAGCTTTCTTT	CATRDRLNTEAFF
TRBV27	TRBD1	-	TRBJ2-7	TGTGCCAGCAGTTACACCGGGACAGGGTCCTACGAGCAGTACTTC	CASSYTGTGSYEQYF
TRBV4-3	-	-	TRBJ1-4	TGCGCCAGCAGCCCTGGCGACAGAGCTAATGAAAAACTGTTTTTT	CASSPGDRANEKLFF
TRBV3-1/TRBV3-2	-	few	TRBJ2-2	TGTGCCAGCAGCCACCAGGGGTACGGGGAGCTGTTTTTT	CASSHQGYGELFF
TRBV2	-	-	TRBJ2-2	TGTGCCAGCACCGGCACCGGGGAGCTGTTTTTT	CASTGTGELFF